This T cell receptor (beta chain) is from a study of blood T cell repertoires in COVID-19. Study summary: The United States, Italy and Spain supplied acute and convalescent COVID-19 samples. PBMCs, B-cell-depleted T cells, or T cells were the source of the cDNA or gDNA that made up the material.

As processed by the authors: For nucleated cells, counts were estimated from reference gene primer amplification. Clones were read by immunoSEQ multiplex PCR, and TCRdb kept only the in-frame ones, dropping some. Clone size and V and J calls were adopted from that table, with D and trimming inferred from the DNA. The repertoire holds fewer than 250,000 clones, with 85% to 90% as singletons. The CDR3 has 16 residues. Trimming stripped 3 bases from V and 0 bases from J, with 12 bases between. Germline V lookup: CDR1 MNHNS, CDR2 SASEGT. This clonotype originated in a man aged 60 to 69 with acute or convalescent COVID-19. The V and J genes are TRBV6-1 and TRBJ2-1; possible D gene TRBD1, 5 bases. Sequenced: peripheral blood. As DNA, the CDR3 is TGTGCCAGCAGTGAGAGGCGGACAAGCTCCTACAATGAGCAGTTCTTC. This codes for CASSERRTSSYNEQFF.